The clone carrying this TCR beta chain was counted at least ten times. As to time point: newly diagnosed GD, antithyroid drugs for less than 3 months. PBMC RNA served as the TCR library source. V lost 5 bases to trimming and J lost 4 bases, with 12 bases between them. The CDR3 spans 13 residues. Germline CDR1 reads LNHDA; CDR2 reads SQIVND (reference sequence). The sample comes from a study of regulatory T cells in long-lasting Graves disease. With iRepertoire HTBI primers and Arm-PCR of CDR3 regions, TCR beta libraries were built. Via MiXCR, TCRdb re-called the multiplex PCR reads, giving one row per CDR3 protein. The sample has approximately 310,000 distinct CDR3 sequences; more than 15% are singletons.

The receptor's source is a female donor with Graves disease. This material consisted of peripheral blood mononuclear cells (PBMCs), taken at new diagnosis, from a patient treated with antithyroid drugs. The chain is built from TRBV19 and TRBJ2-7; D is undetermined. The CDR3 coding sequence is TGTGCCAGTAGTGGTATGGGGATATACGAGCAGTACTTC. Its translation: CASSGMGIYEQYF.